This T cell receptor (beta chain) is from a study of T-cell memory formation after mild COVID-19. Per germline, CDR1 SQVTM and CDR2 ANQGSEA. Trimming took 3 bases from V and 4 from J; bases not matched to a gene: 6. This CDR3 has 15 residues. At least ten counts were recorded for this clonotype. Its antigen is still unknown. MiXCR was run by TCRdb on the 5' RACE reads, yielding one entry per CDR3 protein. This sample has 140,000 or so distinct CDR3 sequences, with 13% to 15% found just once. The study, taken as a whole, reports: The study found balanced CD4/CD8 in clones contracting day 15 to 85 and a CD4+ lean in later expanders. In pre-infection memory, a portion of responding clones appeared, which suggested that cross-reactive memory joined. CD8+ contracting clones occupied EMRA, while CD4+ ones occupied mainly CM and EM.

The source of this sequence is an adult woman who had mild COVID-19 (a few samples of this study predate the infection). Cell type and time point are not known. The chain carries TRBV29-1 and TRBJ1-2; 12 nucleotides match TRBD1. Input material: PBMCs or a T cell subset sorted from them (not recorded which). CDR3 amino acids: CSVDPGTGGIYGYTF. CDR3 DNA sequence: TGCAGCGTTGATCCAGGGACAGGGGGCATCTATGGCTACACCTTC. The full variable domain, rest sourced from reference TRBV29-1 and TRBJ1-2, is SAVISQKPSRDICQRGTSLTIQCQVDSQVTMMFWYRQQPGQSLTLIATANQGSEATYESGFVIDKFPISRPNLTFSTLTVSNMSPEDSSIYLCSVDPGTGGIYGYTFGSGTRLTVV.